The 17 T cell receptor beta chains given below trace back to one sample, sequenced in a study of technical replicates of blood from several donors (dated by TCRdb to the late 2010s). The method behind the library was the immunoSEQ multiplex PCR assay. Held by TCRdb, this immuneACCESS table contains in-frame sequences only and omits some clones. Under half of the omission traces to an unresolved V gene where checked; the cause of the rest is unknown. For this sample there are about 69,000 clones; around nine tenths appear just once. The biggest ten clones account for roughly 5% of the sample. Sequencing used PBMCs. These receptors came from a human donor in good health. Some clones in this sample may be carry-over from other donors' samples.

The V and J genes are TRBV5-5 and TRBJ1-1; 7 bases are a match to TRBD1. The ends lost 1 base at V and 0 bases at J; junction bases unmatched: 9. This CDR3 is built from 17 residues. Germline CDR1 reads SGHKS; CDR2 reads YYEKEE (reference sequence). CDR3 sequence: CASSLSLTGSVNTEAFF. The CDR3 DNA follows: TGTGCCAGCAGCTTGTCTCTGACAGGGAGCGTGAACACTGAAGCTTTCTTT.

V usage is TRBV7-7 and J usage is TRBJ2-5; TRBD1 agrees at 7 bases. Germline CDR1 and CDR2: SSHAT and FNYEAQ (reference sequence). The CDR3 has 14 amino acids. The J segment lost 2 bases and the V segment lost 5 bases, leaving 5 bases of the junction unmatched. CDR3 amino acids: CASSPGTDQETQYF. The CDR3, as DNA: TGTGCCAGCAGCCCCGGGACAGATCAAGAGACCCAGTACTTC.

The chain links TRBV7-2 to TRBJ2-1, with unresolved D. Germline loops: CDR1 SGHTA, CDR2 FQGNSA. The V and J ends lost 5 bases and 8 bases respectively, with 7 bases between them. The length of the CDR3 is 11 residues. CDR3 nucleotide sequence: TGTGCCAGCAGCGATCGGGATGAGCAGTTCTTC. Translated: CASSDRDEQFF.

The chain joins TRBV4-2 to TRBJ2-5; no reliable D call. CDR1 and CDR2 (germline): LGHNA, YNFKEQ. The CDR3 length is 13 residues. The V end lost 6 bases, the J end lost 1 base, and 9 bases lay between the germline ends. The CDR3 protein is CASSRGPQETQYF. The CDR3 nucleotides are TGTGCCAGCAGTCGTGGCCCCCAAGAGACCCAGTACTTC.

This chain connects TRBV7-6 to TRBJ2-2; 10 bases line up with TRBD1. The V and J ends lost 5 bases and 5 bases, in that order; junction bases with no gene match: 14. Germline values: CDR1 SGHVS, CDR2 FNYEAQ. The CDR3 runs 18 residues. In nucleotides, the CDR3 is TGTGCCAGCAGCCTATTAGGGGCCGGGACAGGGGTTACCGGGGAGCTGTTTTTT. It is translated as CASSLLGAGTGVTGELFF.

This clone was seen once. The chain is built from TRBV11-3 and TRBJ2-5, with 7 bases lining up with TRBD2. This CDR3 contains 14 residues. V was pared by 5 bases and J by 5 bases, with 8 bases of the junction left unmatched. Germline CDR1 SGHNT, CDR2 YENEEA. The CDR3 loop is CASSPLGGSETQYF. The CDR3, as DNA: TGTGCCAGCAGCCCGCTGGGGGGGAGTGAGACCCAGTACTTC.

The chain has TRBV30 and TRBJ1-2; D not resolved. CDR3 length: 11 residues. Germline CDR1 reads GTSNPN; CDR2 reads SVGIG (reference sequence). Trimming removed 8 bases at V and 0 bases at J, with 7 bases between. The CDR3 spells CAAGPNYGYTF. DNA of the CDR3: TGTGCCGCAGGCCCTAACTATGGCTACACCTTC.

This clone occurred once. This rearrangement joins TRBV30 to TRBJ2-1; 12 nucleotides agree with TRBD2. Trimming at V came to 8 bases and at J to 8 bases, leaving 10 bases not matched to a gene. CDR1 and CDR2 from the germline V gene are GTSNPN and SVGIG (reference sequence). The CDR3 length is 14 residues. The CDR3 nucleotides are TGTGCCGGTACCGGGACTAGCGGGTTATATGAGCAGTTCTTC. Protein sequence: CAGTGTSGLYEQFF. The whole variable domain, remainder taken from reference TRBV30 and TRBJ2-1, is SQTIHQWPATLVQPVGSPLSLECTVEGTSNPNLYWYRQAAGRGLQLLFYSVGIGQISSEVPQNLSASRPQDRQFILSSKKLLLSDSGFYLCAGTGTSGLYEQFFGPGTRLTVL.

The CDR3 loop reads CASSLRGLAGAETQYF. CDR3 DNA: TGTGCCAGCAGCTTACGGGGACTAGCGGGAGCGGAGACCCAGTACTTC. This chain links TRBV7-6 with TRBJ2-5; 14 bases fit TRBD2. Unmatched junction bases numbered 4, after V lost 2 bases and J lost 5 bases. The CDR3 runs to 16 residues. CDR1 is SGHVS and CDR2 is FNYEAQ in the germline V gene. Full variable domain (outside the CDR3, taken from reference TRBV7-6 and TRBJ2-5): GAGVSQSPRYKVTKRGQDVALRCDPISGHVSLYWYRQALGQGPEFLTYFNYEAQQDKSGLPNDRFSAERPEGSISTLTIQRTEQRDSAMYRCASSLRGLAGAETQYFGPGTRLLVL.

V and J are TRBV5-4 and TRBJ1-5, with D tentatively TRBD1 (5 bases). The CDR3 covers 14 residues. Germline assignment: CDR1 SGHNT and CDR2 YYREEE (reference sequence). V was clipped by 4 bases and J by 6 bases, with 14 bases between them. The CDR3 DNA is TGTGCCAGCAGCGCGGGGGGAGGAAGTCAGCCCCAGCATTTT. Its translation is CASSAGGGSQPQHF.

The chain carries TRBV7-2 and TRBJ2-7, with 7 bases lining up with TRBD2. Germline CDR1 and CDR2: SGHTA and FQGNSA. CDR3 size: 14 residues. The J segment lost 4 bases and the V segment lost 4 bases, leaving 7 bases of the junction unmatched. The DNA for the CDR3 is TGTGCCAGCAGCTCTTATCGGGGGGTATACGAGCAGTACTTC. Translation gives CASSSYRGVYEQYF.

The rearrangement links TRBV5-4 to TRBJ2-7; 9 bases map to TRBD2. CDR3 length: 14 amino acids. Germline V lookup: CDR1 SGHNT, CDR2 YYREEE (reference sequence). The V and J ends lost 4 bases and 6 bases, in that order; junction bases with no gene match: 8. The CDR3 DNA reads TGTGCCAGCAGCGTGGATCTAGCGGGAAGCGAGCAGTACTTC. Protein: CASSVDLAGSEQYF.

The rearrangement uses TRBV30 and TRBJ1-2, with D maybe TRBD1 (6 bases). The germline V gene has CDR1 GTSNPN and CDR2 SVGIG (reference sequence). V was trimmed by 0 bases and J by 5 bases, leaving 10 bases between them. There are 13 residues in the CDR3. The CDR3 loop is CAWSVRTAYGYTF. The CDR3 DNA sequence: TGTGCCTGGAGTGTAAGGACAGCATATGGCTACACCTTC.

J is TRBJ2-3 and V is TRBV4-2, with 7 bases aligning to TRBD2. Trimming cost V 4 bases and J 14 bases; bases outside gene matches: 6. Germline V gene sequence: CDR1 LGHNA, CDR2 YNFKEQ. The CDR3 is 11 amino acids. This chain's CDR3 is CASSLSGISYF. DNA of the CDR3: TGTGCCAGCAGCCTAAGCGGGATATCGTATTTT.

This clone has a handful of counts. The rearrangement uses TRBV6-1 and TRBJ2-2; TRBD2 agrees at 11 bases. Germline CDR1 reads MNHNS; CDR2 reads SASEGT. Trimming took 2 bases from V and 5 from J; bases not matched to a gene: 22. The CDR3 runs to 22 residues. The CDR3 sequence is CASSERTRGMVAGGFGTGELFF. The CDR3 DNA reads TGTGCCAGCAGTGAACGGACGAGGGGGATGGTAGCGGGGGGGTTTGGGACCGGGGAGCTGTTTTTT.

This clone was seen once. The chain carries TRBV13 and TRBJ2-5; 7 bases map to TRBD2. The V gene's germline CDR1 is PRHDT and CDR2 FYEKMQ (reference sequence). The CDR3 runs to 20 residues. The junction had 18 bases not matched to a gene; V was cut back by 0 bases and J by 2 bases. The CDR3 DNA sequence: TGTGCCAGCAGCTTAGGCCAGGCCAGTTTGGGGCTAGCGGATCAAGAGACCCAGTACTTC. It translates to CASSLGQASLGLADQETQYF.

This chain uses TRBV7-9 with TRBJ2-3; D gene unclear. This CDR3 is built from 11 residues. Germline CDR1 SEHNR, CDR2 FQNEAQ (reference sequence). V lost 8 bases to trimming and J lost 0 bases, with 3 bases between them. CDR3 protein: CASQSTDTQYF. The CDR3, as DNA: TGTGCCAGCCAGAGCACAGATACGCAGTATTTT.